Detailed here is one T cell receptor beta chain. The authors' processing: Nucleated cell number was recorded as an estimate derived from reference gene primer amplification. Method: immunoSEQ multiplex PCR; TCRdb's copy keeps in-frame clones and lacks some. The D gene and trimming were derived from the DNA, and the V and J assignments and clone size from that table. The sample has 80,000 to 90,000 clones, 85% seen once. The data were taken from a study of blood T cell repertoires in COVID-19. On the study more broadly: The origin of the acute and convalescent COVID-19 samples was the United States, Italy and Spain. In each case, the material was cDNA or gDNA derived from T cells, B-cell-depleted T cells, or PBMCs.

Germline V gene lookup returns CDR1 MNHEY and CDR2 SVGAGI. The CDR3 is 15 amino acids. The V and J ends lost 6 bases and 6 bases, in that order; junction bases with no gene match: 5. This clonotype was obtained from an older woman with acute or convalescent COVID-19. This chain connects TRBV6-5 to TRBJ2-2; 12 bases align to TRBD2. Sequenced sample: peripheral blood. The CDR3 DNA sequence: TGTGCCAGCAGCCCCTCTAGCGGGGGGGCCGGGGAGCTGTTTTTT. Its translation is CASSPSSGGAGELFF.